This is a list of T cell receptor beta chains from one sample in a study of regulatory T cells in long-lasting Graves disease. TCRdb reprocessed the multiplex PCR reads via MiXCR and lists one record per CDR3 protein. The sample has about 440,000 distinct CDR3 sequences, about 15% seen once. The sample was also linked to a second study, of T cells in Graves' hyperthyroidism and ophthalmopathy.

This specimen was peripheral blood mononuclear cells (PBMCs), taken at new diagnosis, from a patient treated with antithyroid drugs. These receptor sequences come from a woman aged 30 to 39 with Graves disease. The CDR3 runs from the conserved cysteine through the conserved F or W.

j_gene: TRBJ2-5; v_gene: TRBV30; len: 14; CDR3aa: CAWKGPSGQETQYF
j_gene: TRBJ1-2; v_gene: TRBV12-3/TRBV12-4; len: 15; CDR3aa: CASSHVAGSAYGYTF
j_gene: TRBJ1-1; v_gene: TRBV13; len: 15; CDR3aa: CASSLKGAMNTEAFF
j_gene: TRBJ1-2; v_gene: TRBV10-3; len: 14; CDR3aa: CAITGQETNYGYTF
j_gene: TRBJ2-3; v_gene: TRBV9; len: 12; CDR3aa: CASSTPRNTQYF
j_gene: TRBJ1-5; v_gene: TRBV4-1; len: 16; CDR3aa: CASSQDAAGSNQPQHF
j_gene: TRBJ2-7; v_gene: TRBV4-2; len: 14; CDR3aa: CASSQDKPAYEQYF
j_gene: TRBJ2-7; v_gene: TRBV7-3; len: 13; CDR3aa: CASSLSWEDEQYF
j_gene: TRBJ2-1; v_gene: TRBV20-1; len: 14; CDR3aa: CSVFGQGSYNEQFF
j_gene: TRBJ2-2; v_gene: TRBV4-1; len: 18; CDR3aa: CASSQDHGAGGNTGELFF
j_gene: TRBJ1-2; v_gene: TRBV27; len: 14; CDR3aa: CASSHQRKNYGYTF
j_gene: TRBJ1-1; v_gene: TRBV20-1; len: 14; CDR3aa: CSASRDRVNTEAFF
j_gene: TRBJ2-2; v_gene: TRBV10-3; len: 16; CDR3aa: CAISESLQGGTGELFF
j_gene: TRBJ1-1; v_gene: TRBV30; len: 17; CDR3aa: CAWSPRLGASRGTEAFF
j_gene: TRBJ1-1; v_gene: TRBV2; len: 12; CDR3aa: CASRIGGRVAFF
j_gene: TRBJ1-1; v_gene: TRBV7-8; len: 14; CDR3aa: CASTPGQGGTEAFF